The 8 T cell receptor beta chains below were found in one sample sequenced in a study of regulatory and conventional T cells in RAG deficiency. Sequencing was performed with immunoSEQ multiplex PCR; in TCRdb, only in-frame clones are kept and a portion is missing. The sample contains fewer than 30,000 clones, 90% to 95% of which appear only once. The sorted conventional CD4+ T cells were CD25-low and CD127-high, with genomic DNA sequenced. These data also featured in a second study, about regulatory T cells. That report notes: Primers: 52 TRBV forward and 13 TRBJ reverse.

The sequenced sample consisted of CD25- CD4+ T cells sorted from blood. The receptors here all came from a human donor in good health.

This chain connects TRBV6-1 to TRBJ1-2; D remains unclear. Per the germline V gene, CDR1 is MNHNS and CDR2 is SASEGT. The CDR3 spans 12 residues. V lost 2 bases, J lost 5 bases, and 6 bases lay in between. The CDR3 loop reads CASSERVYGYTF. For the CDR3, the DNA is TGTGCCAGCAGTGAACGGGTATATGGCTACACCTTC.

The chain uses TRBV27 and TRBJ1-5, with 7 bases aligning to TRBD1. This CDR3 has 14 amino acids. Germline CDR1 reads MNHEY; CDR2 reads SMNVEV (reference sequence). With 3 bases clipped from V and 7 bases from J, the junction kept 6 bases outside the gene matches. CDR3 protein: CASSFEGAKQPQHF. DNA of the CDR3: TGTGCCAGCAGTTTTGAGGGGGCAAAACAGCCCCAGCATTTT.

This clone was counted a single time. This chain connects TRBV29-1 to TRBJ2-3; TRBD1 agrees at 7 bases. Trimming at V came to 5 bases and at J to 2 bases, leaving 10 bases not matched to a gene. Germline lookup yields CDR1 SQVTM and CDR2 ANQGSEA. The CDR3 is 15 residues long. Written as DNA, the CDR3 is TGCAGCGTTCCATACAGGGGCGCCCTCACAGATACGCAGTATTTT. This encodes CSVPYRGALTDTQYF.

The chain links TRBV5-6 to TRBJ1-2; the D gene is possibly TRBD1 (6 bases). Germline assignment: CDR1 SGHDT and CDR2 YYEEEE. V lost 2 bases and J lost 4, with 12 bases in between. CDR3 length equals 14 residues. CDR3 DNA sequence: TGTGCCAGCAGCTTCAGCACAGGGACCTATGGCTACACCTTC. This sequence encodes CASSFSTGTYGYTF.

The V gene is TRBV10-3, the J gene TRBJ1-5; the D is unclear. Trimming shortened V by 0 bases and J by 4 bases, and 16 bases separated the two germline ends. CDR3 size: 17 residues. CDR1 and CDR2 (germline): ENHRY, SYGVKD. The CDR3 loop reads CAISESGAGTRNQPQHF. CDR3 DNA sequence: TGTGCCATCAGTGAGTCGGGCGCGGGAACCAGAAATCAGCCCCAGCATTTT.

The chain couples TRBV5-1 to TRBJ2-2; 9 nucleotides line up with TRBD2. The CDR3 totals 15 residues. CDR1 and CDR2 (germline): SGHRS, YFSETQ. The ends lost 2 bases at V and 2 bases at J; junction bases unmatched: 1. The CDR3: CASSFSGGNTGELFF. The CDR3 DNA is TGCGCCAGCAGCTTTAGCGGGGGTAACACCGGGGAGCTGTTTTTT. The variable domain in full, completed from reference TRBV5-1 and TRBJ2-2, reads KAGVTQTPRYLIKTRGQQVTLSCSPISGHRSVSWYQQTPGQGLQFLFEYFSETQRNKGNFPGRFSGRQFSNSRSEMNVSTLELGDSALYLCASSFSGGNTGELFFGEGSRLTVL.

Points on this clone: The same CDR3 is also encoded by other DNA sequences in this sample. The chain recombines TRBV30 with TRBJ1-6; D may be TRBD1 (6 bases). The V and J ends lost 0 bases and 7 bases respectively, with 13 bases between them. Germline V lookup: CDR1 GTSNPN, CDR2 SVGIG (reference sequence). This CDR3 contains 15 residues. The CDR3 DNA reads as TGTGCCTGGAGTGTACGCAGGGACATAAATTCACCCCTCCACTTT. This codes for CAWSVRRDINSPLHF.

The CDR3 sequence is CASSLRGADSNQPQHF. In DNA form, the CDR3 reads TGTGCCAGCAGCTTGCGGGGGGCGGATAGCAATCAGCCCCAGCATTTT. This sequence joins TRBV5-6 and TRBJ1-5, with TRBD1 as a possible D gene (6 bases). V lost 1 base to trimming and J lost 0 bases, with 11 bases between them. Germline loops: CDR1 SGHDT, CDR2 YYEEEE. The CDR3 runs to 16 residues.